This T cell receptor beta chain was sequenced for a study of blood T cells in healthy people across ages. V shed 4 bases and J shed 2 bases, with 18 bases lying between them. Looked up from germline, CDR1 is KGHSH and CDR2 is LQKENI. The CDR3 extends over 16 amino acids. A J-beta primer mix and a sample-barcoded 5' primer were used in a second PCR of about 7 to 12 cycles. TCRdb re-called the 5' RACE reads through MiXCR, storing one row per CDR3 protein. In the table there are roughly 2 million distinct CDR3 sequences, roughly 50% of which are singletons. The rearrangement uses TRBV18 and TRBJ2-7, with D maybe TRBD1 (6 bases). The TCR originated in a woman aged 40 to 55 in good health. Sequencing was carried out using blood. The CDR3 DNA follows: TGTGCCAGCTCACACGACAGGACAGCCATCGCCTACGAGCAGTACTTC. This translates into CASSHDRTAIAYEQYF.